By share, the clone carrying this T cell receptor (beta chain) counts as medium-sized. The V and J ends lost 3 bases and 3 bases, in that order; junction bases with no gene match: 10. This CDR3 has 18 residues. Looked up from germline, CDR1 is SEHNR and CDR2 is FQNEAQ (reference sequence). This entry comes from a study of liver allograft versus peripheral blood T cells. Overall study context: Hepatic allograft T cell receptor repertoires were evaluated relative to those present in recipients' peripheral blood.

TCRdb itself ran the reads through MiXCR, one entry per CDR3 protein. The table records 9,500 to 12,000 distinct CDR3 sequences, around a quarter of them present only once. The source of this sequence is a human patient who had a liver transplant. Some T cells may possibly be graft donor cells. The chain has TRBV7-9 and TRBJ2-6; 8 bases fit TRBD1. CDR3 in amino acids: CASSFPQGAVLGANVLTF. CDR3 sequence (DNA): TGTGCCAGCAGCTTTCCCCAGGGGGCAGTTCTTGGGGCCAACGTCCTGACTTTC.